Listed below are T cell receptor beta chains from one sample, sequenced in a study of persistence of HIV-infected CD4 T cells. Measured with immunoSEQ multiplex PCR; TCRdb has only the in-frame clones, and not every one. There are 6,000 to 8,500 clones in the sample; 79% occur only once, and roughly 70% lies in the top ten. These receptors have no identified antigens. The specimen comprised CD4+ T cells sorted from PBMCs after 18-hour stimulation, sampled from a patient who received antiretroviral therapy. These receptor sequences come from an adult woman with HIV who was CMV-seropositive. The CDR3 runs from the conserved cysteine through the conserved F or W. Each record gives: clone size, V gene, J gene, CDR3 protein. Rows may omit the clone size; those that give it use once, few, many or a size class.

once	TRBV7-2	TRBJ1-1	CASKDGQVNTEAFF
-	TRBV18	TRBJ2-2	CASSPYTGNTGELFF
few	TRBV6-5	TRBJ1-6	CASRADWTGSSPLHF
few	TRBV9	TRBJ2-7	CASSVGGVLSNEQYF
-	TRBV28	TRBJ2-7	CASTSGTSGPYEQYF
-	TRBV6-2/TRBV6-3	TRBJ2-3	CASSYSRESITDTQYF
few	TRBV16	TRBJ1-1	CASSQRTGSTEAFF
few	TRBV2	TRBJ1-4	CASSLTATNEKLFF
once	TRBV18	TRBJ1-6	CASSPGQGDNSPLHF
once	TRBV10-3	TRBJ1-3	CAISEPGNSGNTIYF
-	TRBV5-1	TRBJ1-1	CASSPTADSEAFF
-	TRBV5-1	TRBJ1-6	CASSLGQVNSPLHF
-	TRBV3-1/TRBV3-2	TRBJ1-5	CASSQDLGQPQHF
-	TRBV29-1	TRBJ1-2	CSVEKGNYGYTF
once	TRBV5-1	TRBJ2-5	CASSLGEGKETQYF
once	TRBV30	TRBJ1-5	CASGDSFNQPQHF
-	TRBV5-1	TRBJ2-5	CASSLKAETQYF
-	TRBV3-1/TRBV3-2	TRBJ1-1	CASSPWRGQGTEAFF
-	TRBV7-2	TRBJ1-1	CASSGVGGTEAFF